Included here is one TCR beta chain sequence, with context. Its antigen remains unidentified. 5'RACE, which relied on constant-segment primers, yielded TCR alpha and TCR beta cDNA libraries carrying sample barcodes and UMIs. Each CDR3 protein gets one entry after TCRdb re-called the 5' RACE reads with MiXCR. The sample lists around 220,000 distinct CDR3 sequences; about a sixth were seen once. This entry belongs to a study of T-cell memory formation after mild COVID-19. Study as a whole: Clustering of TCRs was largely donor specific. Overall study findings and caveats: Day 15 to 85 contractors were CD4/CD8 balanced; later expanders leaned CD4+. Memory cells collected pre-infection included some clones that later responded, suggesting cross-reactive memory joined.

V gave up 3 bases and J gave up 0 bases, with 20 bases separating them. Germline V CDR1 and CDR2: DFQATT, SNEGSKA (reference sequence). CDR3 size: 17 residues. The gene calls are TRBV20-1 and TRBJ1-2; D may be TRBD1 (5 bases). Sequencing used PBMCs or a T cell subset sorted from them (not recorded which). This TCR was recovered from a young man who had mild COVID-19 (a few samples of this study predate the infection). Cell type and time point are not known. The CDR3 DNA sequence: TGCAGTGCTAGCAGGGCGAGCCTCAAAACCGCTAACTATGGCTACACCTTC. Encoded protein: CSASRASLKTANYGYTF.